Described below is a single T cell receptor beta chain sequence and its context. The sample originates from a study of cytotoxic CD8 clonotypes in ibrutinib-treated CLL. Study in general: Investigators reported 24 partial and 2 complete responses; after median about 70 months, roughly 15 patients remained remitted and around twelve progressed.

Depth targeted 1 in 200,000 to 1 in 1 million T cells, averaging 10x coverage per clonotype. Data came from immunoSEQ multiplex PCR; TCRdb stores just in-frame clones and leaves some out. Of 65,000 to 95,000 clones listed, 86% are singletons. With 5 bases clipped from V and 6 bases from J, the junction kept 11 bases outside the gene matches. Germline assignment: CDR1 SGHTA and CDR2 FQGNSA. This CDR3 is 17 amino acids long. This chain links TRBV7-2 with TRBJ2-1; 12 bases agree with TRBD2. The receptor's source is a human donor with chronic lymphocytic leukemia. The sequenced sample was PBMCs, obtained before ibrutinib treatment. The CDR3, as DNA: TGTGCCAGCAGCCCCACGCAGCTAGCGGGAGGGCTCAATGAGCAGTTCTTC. This codes for CASSPTQLAGGLNEQFF.